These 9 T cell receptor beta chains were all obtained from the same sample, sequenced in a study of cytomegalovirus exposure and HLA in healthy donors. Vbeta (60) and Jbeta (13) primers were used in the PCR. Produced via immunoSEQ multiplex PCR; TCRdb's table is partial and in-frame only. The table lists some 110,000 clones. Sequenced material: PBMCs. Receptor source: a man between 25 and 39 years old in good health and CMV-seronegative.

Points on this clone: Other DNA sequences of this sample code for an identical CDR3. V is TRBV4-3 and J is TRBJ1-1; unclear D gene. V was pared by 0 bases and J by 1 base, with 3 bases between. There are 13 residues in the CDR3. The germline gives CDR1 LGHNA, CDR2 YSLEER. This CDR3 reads CASSQDRNTEAFF. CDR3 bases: TGCGCCAGCAGCCAAGACAGGAACACTGAAGCTTTCTTT.

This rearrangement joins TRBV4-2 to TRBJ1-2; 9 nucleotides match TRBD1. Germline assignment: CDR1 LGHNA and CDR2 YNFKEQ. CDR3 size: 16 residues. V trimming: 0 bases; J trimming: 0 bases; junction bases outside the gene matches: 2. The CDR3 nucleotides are TGTGCCAGCAGCCAAGAGTGGGACAGGGCTAACTATGGCTACACCTTC. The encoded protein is CASSQEWDRANYGYTF.

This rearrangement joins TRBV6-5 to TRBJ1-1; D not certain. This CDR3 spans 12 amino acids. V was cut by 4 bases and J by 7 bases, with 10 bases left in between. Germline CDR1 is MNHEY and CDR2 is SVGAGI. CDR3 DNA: TGTGCCAGCAGTTTAGTAGGCGGTGAAGCTTTCTTT. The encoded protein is CASSLVGGEAFF.

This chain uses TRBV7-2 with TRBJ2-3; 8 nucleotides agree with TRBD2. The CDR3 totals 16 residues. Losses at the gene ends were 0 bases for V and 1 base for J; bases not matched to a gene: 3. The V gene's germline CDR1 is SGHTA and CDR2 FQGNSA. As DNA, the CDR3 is TGTGCCAGCAGCTTAGCGCCGGGACTAGGCACAGATACGCAGTATTTT. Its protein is CASSLAPGLGTDTQYF. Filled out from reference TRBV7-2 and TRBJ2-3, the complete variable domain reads GAGVSQSPSNKVTEKGKDVELRCDPISGHTALYWYRQSLGQGLEFLIYFQGNSAPDKSGLPSDRFSAERTGGSVSTLTIQRTQQEDSAVYLCASSLAPGLGTDTQYFGPGTRLTVL.

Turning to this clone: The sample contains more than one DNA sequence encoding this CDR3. This chain's CDR3 is CATSRDSNSPLHF. The DNA of the CDR3 is TGTGCCACCAGCAGAGATAGTAATTCACCCCTCCACTTT. The chain combines TRBV15 with TRBJ1-6; no clear D gene. Germline V gene data show CDR1 as LNHNV and CDR2 as YYDKDF (reference sequence). V gave up 0 bases and J gave up 6 bases, with 3 bases separating them. The CDR3 is 13 amino acids.

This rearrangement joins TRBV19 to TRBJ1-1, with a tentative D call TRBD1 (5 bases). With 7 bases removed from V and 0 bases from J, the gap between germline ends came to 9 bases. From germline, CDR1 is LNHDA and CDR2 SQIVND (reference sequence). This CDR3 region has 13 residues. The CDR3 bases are TGTGCCAGTATGGGGCAGCTGAACACTGAAGCTTTCTTT. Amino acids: CASMGQLNTEAFF.

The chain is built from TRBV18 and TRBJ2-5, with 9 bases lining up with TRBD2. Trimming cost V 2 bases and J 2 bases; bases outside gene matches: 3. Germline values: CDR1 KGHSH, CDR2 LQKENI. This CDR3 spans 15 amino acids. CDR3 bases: TGTGCCAGCTCACCAGTTGCGGGGGGGCAAGAGACCCAGTACTTC. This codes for CASSPVAGGQETQYF.

The CDR3 DNA follows: TGTGCCAGCAGCTTAGTGAGCTCCTACGAGCAGTACTTC. Residues: CASSLVSSYEQYF. The chain is built from TRBV5-4 and TRBJ2-7; D not certain. Per the germline V gene, CDR1 is SGHNT and CDR2 is YYREEE (reference sequence). The ends were cut back, 2 bases at V and 0 bases at J, with 6 bases in the middle. CDR3 length: 13 residues.

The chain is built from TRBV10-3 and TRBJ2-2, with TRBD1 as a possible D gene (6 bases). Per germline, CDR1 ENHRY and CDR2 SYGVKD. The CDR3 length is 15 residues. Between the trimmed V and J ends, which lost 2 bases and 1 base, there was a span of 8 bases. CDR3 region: CAISERGQNTGELFF. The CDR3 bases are TGTGCCATCAGTGAGAGGGGACAGAACACCGGGGAGCTGTTTTTT.